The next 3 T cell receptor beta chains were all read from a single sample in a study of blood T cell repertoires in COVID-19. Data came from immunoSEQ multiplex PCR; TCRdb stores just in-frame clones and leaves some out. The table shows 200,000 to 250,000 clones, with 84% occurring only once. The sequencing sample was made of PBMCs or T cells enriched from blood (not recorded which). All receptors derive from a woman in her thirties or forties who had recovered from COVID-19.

CDR3 in DNA: TGTGCCTGGCACCGGGACAGGGTGGATGGCTACACCTTC. Its translation is CAWHRDRVDGYTF. The gene calls are TRBV30 and TRBJ1-2; 9 positions agree with TRBD1. V was clipped by 5 bases and J by 6 bases; unmatched bases: 7. Germline V gene lookup returns CDR1 GTSNPN and CDR2 SVGIG (reference sequence). The CDR3 is 13 amino acids.

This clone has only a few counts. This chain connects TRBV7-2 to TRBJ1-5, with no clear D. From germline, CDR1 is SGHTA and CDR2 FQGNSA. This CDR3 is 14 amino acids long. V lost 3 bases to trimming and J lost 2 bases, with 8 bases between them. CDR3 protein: CASSFGQGNQPQHF. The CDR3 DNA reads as TGTGCCAGCAGCTTTGGGCAGGGCAATCAGCCCCAGCATTTT. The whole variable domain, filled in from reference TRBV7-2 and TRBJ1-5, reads GAGVSQSPSNKVTEKGKDVELRCDPISGHTALYWYRQSLGQGLEFLIYFQGNSAPDKSGLPSDRFSAERTGGSVSTLTIQRTQQEDSAVYLCASSFGQGNQPQHFGDGTRLSIL.

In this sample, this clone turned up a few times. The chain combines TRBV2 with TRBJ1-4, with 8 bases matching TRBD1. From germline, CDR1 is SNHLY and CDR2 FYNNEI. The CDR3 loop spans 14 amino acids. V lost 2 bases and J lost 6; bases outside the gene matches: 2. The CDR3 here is CASSEQGAYEKLFF. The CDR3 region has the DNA TGTGCCAGCAGTGAACAGGGGGCTTATGAAAAACTGTTTTTT.